Listed here are 7 T cell receptor beta chains from one sample, sequenced in a study of tumor-infiltrating lymphocytes in localized non-small cell lung cancer. Measured with immunoSEQ multiplex PCR; TCRdb has only the in-frame clones, and not every one. Here the sample spans roughly 14,000 clones, 75% being singletons. Sequencing used lung tumor tissue. Receptors originate from a human donor with non-small cell lung cancer.

This clone was detected only a few times. The chain recombines TRBV28 with TRBJ1-5; no definite D call. V shed 6 bases and J shed 4 bases, with 7 bases lying between them. The CDR3 consists of 12 residues. The germline V gene encodes CDR1 MDHEN and CDR2 SYDVKM. CDR3 sequence: CASRGPNQPQHF. Here the CDR3 DNA reads TGTGCCAGCAGAGGACCAAATCAGCCCCAGCATTTT.

The table lists this clone with a few counts. V and J are TRBV5-1 and TRBJ2-1; D ambiguous. The CDR3 runs to 13 residues. V was clipped by 1 base and J by 10 bases, with 12 bases between them. Germline-derived CDR1 and CDR2 are SGHRS and YFSETQ. The CDR3 region has the DNA TGCGCCAGCAGCTTGATGGTGGATAAGGAGCAGTTCTTC. Translated, it gives CASSLMVDKEQFF.

V usage is TRBV28 and J usage is TRBJ1-2, with a possible D match to TRBD1 (5 bases). Germline V gene data show CDR1 as MDHEN and CDR2 as SYDVKM. This CDR3 has 14 residues. V dropped 7 bases and J dropped 7 bases, with 19 bases sitting between them. CDR3 in DNA: TGTGCCAGCAATTACGGGACCTACCTGAGTGGCTACACCTTC. Its translation: CASNYGTYLSGYTF.

This chain connects TRBV6-6 to TRBJ2-7, with D perhaps matching TRBD1 (6 bases). This CDR3 region has 14 residues. Trimming removed 2 bases from V and 2 bases from J, with 10 bases in between. The germline CDR1 and CDR2 sequences are MNHNY and SVGAGI (reference sequence). The CDR3 nucleotides read TGTGCCAGCAGTTACCTGGACAGTCCCTACGAGCAGTACTTC. Protein product: CASSYLDSPYEQYF.

This clone is classed as medium-sized. This CDR3 reads CASSFTSSYNSPLHF. CDR3 bases: TGTGCCAGCAGCTTCACAAGCTCCTATAATTCACCCCTCCACTTT. J is TRBJ1-6 and V is TRBV7-2; D gene unclear. V was pared by 3 bases and J by 0 bases, with 6 bases between. Germline CDR1 is SGHTA and CDR2 is FQGNSA. The CDR3 is made up of 15 amino acids.

The chain links TRBV5-4 to TRBJ2-5; D possibly uses TRBD1 or TRBD2 (5 bases each). With 1 base removed from V and 5 bases from J, the gap between germline ends came to 12 bases. The CDR3 length is 14 residues. CDR1 is SGHNT and CDR2 is YYREEE in the germline V gene (reference sequence). The CDR3 DNA is TGTGCCAGCAGCTTGTTCCGGGGCGGGGAGACCCAGTACTTC. Encoded protein: CASSLFRGGETQYF. Complete variable domain (other parts from reference TRBV5-4 and TRBJ2-5): ETGVTQSPTHLIKTRGQQVTLRCSSQSGHNTVSWYQQALGQGPQFIFQYYREEENGRGNFPPRFSGLQFPNYSSELNVNALELDDSALYLCASSLFRGGETQYFGPGTRLLVL.

The chain recombines TRBV28 with TRBJ1-4, with TRBD1 matching 10 bases. Unmatched junction bases numbered 6, after V lost 6 bases and J lost 8 bases. Per germline, CDR1 MDHEN and CDR2 SYDVKM. The CDR3 covers 14 residues. The CDR3, as DNA: TGTGCCAGCAGGTTGACAGGGGGCAGGGAAAAACTGTTTTTT. Translation: CASRLTGGREKLFF.